Each of the 15 T cell receptor beta chains below was sequenced from the same sample in a study of blood T cell repertoires in COVID-19. Repertoires were generated with immunoSEQ multiplex PCR, while TCRdb's copy carries only in-frame clones and drops some. This sample has 150,000 to 200,000 clones, with approximately 80% found just once. The specimen was PBMCs or T cells enriched from blood (not recorded which). The receptor source for this set is a woman aged 60-75 years with acute COVID-19.

The chain recombines TRBV19 with TRBJ1-4; 10 bases align to TRBD1. The trim removed 5 bases at V and 7 bases at J, leaving 1 base unmatched. CDR1 is LNHDA, CDR2 SQIVND, per germline (reference sequence). CDR3 size: 13 residues. The CDR3 reads CASSRDRGEKLFF. For the CDR3, the DNA is TGTGCCAGTAGTCGGGACAGGGGTGAAAAACTGTTTTTT.

The chain joins TRBV11-3 to TRBJ2-5, with 8 bases identical to TRBD2. The trim removed 5 bases at V and 1 base at J, leaving 6 bases unmatched. Germline-derived CDR1 and CDR2 are SGHNT and YENEEA. The CDR3 is made up of 15 amino acids. The CDR3, as DNA: TGTGCCAGCAGCCAAGGGGGGACTAGCCAAGAGACCCAGTACTTC. Translation: CASSQGGTSQETQYF.

The V call is TRBV3-1 (or the pseudogene TRBV3-2), the J call TRBJ2-7; 7 bases match TRBD2. The CDR3 consists of 14 residues. Germline values: CDR1 LGHDT, CDR2 YNNKEL (reference sequence). V lost 2 bases, J lost 6 bases, and 7 bases stayed unmatched. This CDR3 reads CASSQSSGGGEQYF. CDR3 DNA sequence: TGTGCCAGCAGCCAATCTAGCGGAGGAGGCGAGCAGTACTTC.

The rearrangement uses TRBV11-3 and TRBJ1-1; 9 nucleotides line up with TRBD1. Germline CDR1 reads SGHNT; CDR2 reads YENEEA. The CDR3 runs to 17 residues. V lost 3 bases, J lost 3 bases, and 11 bases stayed unmatched. Here the CDR3 reads CASSLRTGENLDTEAFF. CDR3 DNA sequence: TGTGCCAGCAGCTTGCGGACAGGGGAAAACCTGGACACTGAAGCTTTCTTT.

This clone was seen a few times. The chain links TRBV7-2 to TRBJ2-7; 13 bases line up with TRBD2. J was trimmed by 12 bases and V by 3 bases; bases with no gene match: 20. The CDR3 has 18 amino acids. Germline V gene lookup returns CDR1 SGHTA and CDR2 FQGNSA. CDR3 sequence reads: CASSFPTVWGLAGSEVYV. The CDR3 nucleotides are TGTGCCAGCAGCTTTCCCACGGTTTGGGGACTAGCGGGGAGCGAGGTGTACGTC.

CDR3 sequence reads: CASSYAAGAGYTF. For the CDR3, the DNA is TGTGCCAGCAGTTACGCTGCAGGGGCTGGCTACACCTTC. The rearrangement joins TRBV6-5 to TRBJ1-2; D is perhaps TRBD1 (6 bases). V gave up 2 bases and J gave up 7 bases, with 11 bases separating them. CDR1 is MNHEY and CDR2 is SVGAGI in the germline V gene. The CDR3 is 13 amino acids.

This clone was seen just once. The chain is built from TRBV5-1 and TRBJ1-2; TRBD1 might be the D (5 bases). Germline assignment: CDR1 SGHRS and CDR2 YFSETQ. Trimming removed 0 bases from V and 4 bases from J, with 16 bases in between. This CDR3 has 16 residues. The CDR3 reads CASSLDQTGVGYGYTF. CDR3 nucleotide sequence: TGCGCCAGCAGCTTGGACCAGACGGGGGTTGGCTATGGCTACACCTTC.

The rearrangement links TRBV4-2 to TRBJ2-2; 7 nucleotides line up with TRBD2. CDR3 length: 16 residues. CDR1 and CDR2 from the germline V gene are LGHNA and YNFKEQ. J lost 0 bases, V lost 0 bases, and 1 base had no gene match. The CDR3 sequence is CASSQETSANTGELFF. The CDR3 DNA follows: TGTGCCAGCAGCCAAGAAACTAGCGCGAACACCGGGGAGCTGTTTTTT.

The chain uses TRBV7-2 and TRBJ2-5; D might be TRBD2 (5 bases). The CDR3 totals 13 residues. Trimming left V 4 bases short and J 0 bases short, with 6 bases between. Per germline, CDR1 SGHTA and CDR2 FQGNSA. CDR3 nucleotide sequence: TGTGCCAGCAGCTCCGGGGACCAAGAGACCCAGTACTTC. This sequence encodes CASSSGDQETQYF.

The chain has TRBV10-1 and TRBJ1-1; unclear D gene. Germline V CDR1 and CDR2: WNHNN, SYGVQD (reference sequence). The CDR3 is 13 residues long. Trimming left V 8 bases short and J 1 base short, with 11 bases between. CDR3 residues: CASAIARNTEAFF. CDR3 bases: TGCGCCAGCGCTATAGCGAGGAACACTGAAGCTTTCTTT.

The chain recombines TRBV7-8 with TRBJ1-1; possibly TRBD1 for D (5 bases). The CDR3 contains 15 residues. V gave up 0 bases and J gave up 5 bases, with 13 bases separating them. The germline CDR1 and CDR2 sequences are SGHVS and FQNEAQ. The CDR3 DNA reads as TGTGCCAGCAGCTTAGCGATGGGGGGAAGAACTGAAGCTTTCTTT. As protein: CASSLAMGGRTEAFF.

A single count supports this clone. The chain carries TRBV7-2 and TRBJ2-7, with D possibly matching TRBD2 (6 bases). The CDR3 spans 15 residues. Germline loops: CDR1 SGHTA, CDR2 FQGNSA. V gave up 4 bases and J gave up 3 bases, with 16 bases separating them. For the CDR3, the DNA is TGTGCCAGCAGCTCGCAACCGGGACTTATCTACGAGCAGTACTTC. It is translated as CASSSQPGLIYEQYF.

The genes are TRBV7-7 and TRBJ2-5, with 13 nucleotides matching TRBD2. J lost 7 bases, V lost 5 bases, and 7 bases had no gene match. This CDR3 is built from 15 residues. Per the germline V gene, CDR1 is SSHAT and CDR2 is FNYEAQ (reference sequence). CDR3 loop: CASSIGTSGEGTQYF. CDR3 in DNA: TGTGCCAGCAGCATAGGGACTAGCGGGGAGGGGACCCAGTACTTC.

V gene TRBV11-3 combines with J gene TRBJ2-1; 13 nucleotides line up with TRBD2. In germline, CDR1 is SGHNT, CDR2 YENEEA. The CDR3 is made up of 13 amino acids. Germline trimming cut 8 bases from V and 9 bases from J; bases unmatched to any gene: 4. CDR3 DNA: TGTGCCAGCGGACTAGCGGGAGCAATTGAGCAGTTCTTC. Encoded protein: CASGLAGAIEQFF.

This chain links TRBV5-4 with TRBJ2-7, with D unresolved. Looked up from germline, CDR1 is SGHNT and CDR2 is YYREEE (reference sequence). With 4 bases removed from V and 7 bases from J, the gap between germline ends came to 15 bases. The CDR3 contains 13 residues. CDR3 DNA: TGTGCCAGCAGCCTTGACCAGGTGGCTGAGCAGTACTTC. Encoded protein: CASSLDQVAEQYF.